Listed below are T cell receptor beta chains from one sample, sequenced in a study of CD8 T cells in Susac syndrome. TCRdb fed the immunoSEQ multiplex PCR reads into MiXCR, producing one record per CDR3 protein. The sample shows around 200,000 distinct CDR3 sequences, roughly 94% of them seen only once. Sequenced sample: CD4+ T cells from PBMCs. The receptor source for this set is a human donor with multiple sclerosis. The conserved cysteine and the conserved F or W are not part of the CDR3 here.

>13|TRBV3-1
ASSQETNIAFPLH
>11|TRBV29-1
SATTGTQETQY
>9|TRBV15
ATGRLEKLF
>11|TRBV29-1
SVVTGGQETQY
>14|TRBV5-1
ASSLEGQPSGNTIY
>11|TRBV20-1
SAIVVLNNEQF
>13|TRBV5-6
ASSRRAGRFNEQF
>10|TRBV20-1
SASAGAQPQH
>12|TRBV20-1
SASFRGARETQY
>13|TRBV7-2
ASSPGLGFPDTQY
>13|TRBV7-9
ASSLGEGPIYGYT
>11|TRBV30
ACSKDRDSPLH
>10|TRBV29-1
SASDRGNIQY
>15|TRBV13
ASSLDSGGFMNTEAF
>10|TRBV5-4
ASSFGWSPLH
>10|TRBV30
ASPGGGYGYT
>13|TRBV5-4
ASSLYRDGDSPLH
>9|TRBV20-1
SGQGQETQY
>13|TRBV3-1
ASSQGQYSNQPQH
>15|TRBV3-1
ASSHLAGETYNSPLH
>15|TRBV5-1
ASNRGATTGGNTEAF
>15|TRBV6-1
ASTLRASRRKGNTIY
>13|TRBV2
ASIPQGIPNNEQF
>9|TRBV29-1
SASPVYEQF
>11|TRBV7-2
ASSLGSGNTIY
>11|TRBV20-1
TAWGPVYNEQF
>12|TRBV12-3/TRBV12-4
ASSLDMTGDTQY
>11|TRBV2
ASSVGAGSGYT
>12|TRBV30
AWSVGQRNQPQH
>12|TRBV7-3
ASSKGQGEETQY
>12|TRBV20-1
SAYRASGANVLT
>11|TRBV20-1
SARRASTDTQY
>10|TRBV7-8
ASSLTKGKLF
>11|TRBV7-9
ASSLDTTHEQF
>10|TRBV20-1
SASANTGELF
>11|TRBV30
AWLTGGNTEAF
>11|TRBV20-1
SARAAGTGSPY
>11|TRBV20-1
SALSTDADTQY
>12|TRBV18
ASSPLVPAETQY
>12|TRBV20-1
SALTGGGNQPQH
>10|TRBV29-1
SAERGQQKLF
>10|TRBV3-1
ASSQVRTEAF
>9|TRBV2
ASRYTGELF
>13|TRBV6-5
ASSYTGVTNQPQH
>11|TRBV12-3/TRBV12-4
ASSRRAPGEQY
>15|TRBV20-1
SAPSGGISSGTDTQY
>11|TRBV7-2
ASSLVGRDEQF
>12|TRBV5-4
ASSSWDSNTEAF
>12|TRBV6-6
ASREDSPNYGYT
>11|TRBV5-1
ASSLEGPNIQY
>13|TRBV15
ATSRDPNTYNEQF
>11|TRBV6-4
ASSDSGVGPQY
>10|TRBV5-1
ASSEQLDTQY
>9|TRBV30
AWIGGYEQY
>14|TRBV3-1
ASSPGTGARNYGYT